This TCR beta chain was obtained from a study of blood T cells in healthy people across ages. About the study: The template switching approach captured approximately one barcoded beta molecule for every two T cells. Findings of the study overall: In these data, TCR beta diversity tracked strongly with naive T cell percentage.

A J-beta primer mix and a sample-barcoded 5' primer were used in a second PCR of about 6 to 12 cycles. TCRdb processed the 5' RACE reads anew with MiXCR; each CDR3 protein has one entry. The profile covers roughly 700,000 distinct CDR3 sequences, with more than 20% appearing a single time and 9.4% taken by the ten largest. To note about this clonotype: What it binds is not known. One end of the junction does not line up with germline, which may come from a read error.

This same sample was also taken into another study, of T cells of mothers and their children. From that report: Mothers and children who were related shared slightly more overlap than unrelated pairs, but not significantly more.

Specimen: blood. This clonotype was obtained from a boy aged 5-17 years in good health.

As DNA, the CDR3 is TGTGCCAGCAGTAGGACAGATACTGAAGCCTTCTTT. Protein product: CASSRTDTEAFF. The chain is built from TRBV6-5 and TRBJ1-1, with D possibly being TRBD1 (6 bases). The CDR3 totals 12 residues. Per the germline V gene, CDR1 is MNHEY and CDR2 is SVGAGI.